The clone carrying this T cell receptor (beta chain) was observed a few times. Its antigen is as yet unknown. Next came a second PCR, run for about 7 to 12 cycles, which used a sample-barcoded 5' primer along with a J-beta primer mix. The template-switch adaptor, which had 12 random nucleotides, put a tag on each cDNA molecule. Per-sample output comprised a minimum of 3 million paired-end reads containing CDR3. A single record per CDR3 protein comes from TCRdb applying MiXCR to the 5' RACE reads. The data hold some 690,000 distinct CDR3 sequences, with about 20% observed a single time. There are 15 residues in the CDR3. Germline V lookup: CDR1 DFQATT, CDR2 SNEGSKA (reference sequence). V shed 0 bases and J 7 bases; nucleotides not matched to a gene: 4. This record belongs to a study of blood T cells in healthy people across ages. Study-wide findings and caveats: Strong correlation linked observed beta diversity and percent naive T cells. Because donor CMV status was unknown, expanded clonotype changes were possibly confounded.

V and J are TRBV20-1 and TRBJ2-1; 12 bases match TRBD2. The specimen sequenced was blood. The origin of this receptor is a man in his sixties or seventies in good health. Here the CDR3 DNA reads TGCAGTGCTAGAGATGGGGGACTAGCGGGTAATGAGCAGTTCTTC. It is translated as CSARDGGLAGNEQFF.